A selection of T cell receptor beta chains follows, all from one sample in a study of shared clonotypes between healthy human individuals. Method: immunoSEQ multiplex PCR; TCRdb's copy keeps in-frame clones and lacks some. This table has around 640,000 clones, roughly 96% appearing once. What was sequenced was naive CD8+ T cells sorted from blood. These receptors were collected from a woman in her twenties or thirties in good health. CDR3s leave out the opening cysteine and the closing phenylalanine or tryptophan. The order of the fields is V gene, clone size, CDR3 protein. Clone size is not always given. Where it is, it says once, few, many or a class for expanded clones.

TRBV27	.	ASSPLVNTGELF
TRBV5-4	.	ASSFTVDEQF
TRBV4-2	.	ASSLEVNAEAF
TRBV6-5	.	ASSSGGRAEFEQF
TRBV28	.	ASSLLEGGTEAF
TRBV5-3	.	ASLQTGGGYGYT
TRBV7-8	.	ASTFGGTWPYGYT
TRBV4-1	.	ASSQLALATDTQY
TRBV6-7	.	ASSYSTLGEKLF
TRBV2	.	ASNPGGPEQY
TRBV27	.	ASMAGRNEQY
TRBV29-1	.	SVLGTNTGELF
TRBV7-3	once	ASSPTGTSGIVYNEQF
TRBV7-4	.	ASSPSRDRANYGYT
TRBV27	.	ASSLFGHQPQH
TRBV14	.	ASSLIPSVSEQY
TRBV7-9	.	ASSFIGQDTRGKQY
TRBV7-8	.	ASSDSTLIWGLNGYT
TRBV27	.	ASTPVGSSYEQY
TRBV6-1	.	ASTTGASSYNEQF
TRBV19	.	ASSMAPYSNQPQH
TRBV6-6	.	ASSYMAGGYEQY
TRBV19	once	ASSMINTGELF
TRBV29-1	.	SVALYGSAYEQY
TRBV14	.	ASSVSREPPYNEQF
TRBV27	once	ASSLTPTFENQPQH
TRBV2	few	ASSEQGSYGYT
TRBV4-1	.	ASSQVVDGSSYEQY
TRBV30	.	ALDLLNTEAF